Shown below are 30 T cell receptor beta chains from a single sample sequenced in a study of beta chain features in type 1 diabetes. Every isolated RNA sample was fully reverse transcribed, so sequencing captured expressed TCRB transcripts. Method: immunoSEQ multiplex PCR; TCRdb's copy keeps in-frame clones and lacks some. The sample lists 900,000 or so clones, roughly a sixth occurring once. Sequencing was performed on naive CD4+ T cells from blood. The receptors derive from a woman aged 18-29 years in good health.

Here the CDR3 reads CASSTRGASYEQYF. Here the CDR3 DNA reads TGTGCCAGCAGCACTCGCGGGGCTTCCTACGAGCAGTACTTC. The chain joins TRBV7-2 to TRBJ2-7; TRBD2 might be the D (6 bases). This CDR3 comprises 14 residues. From germline, CDR1 is SGHTA and CDR2 FQGNSA. The ends were cut back, 5 bases at V and 1 base at J, with 12 bases in the middle.

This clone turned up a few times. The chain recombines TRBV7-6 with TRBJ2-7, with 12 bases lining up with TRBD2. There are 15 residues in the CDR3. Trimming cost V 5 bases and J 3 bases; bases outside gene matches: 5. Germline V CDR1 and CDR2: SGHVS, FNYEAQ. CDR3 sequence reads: CASSPQTSGGYEQYF. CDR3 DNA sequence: TGTGCCAGCAGCCCCCAGACTAGCGGGGGCTACGAGCAGTACTTC.

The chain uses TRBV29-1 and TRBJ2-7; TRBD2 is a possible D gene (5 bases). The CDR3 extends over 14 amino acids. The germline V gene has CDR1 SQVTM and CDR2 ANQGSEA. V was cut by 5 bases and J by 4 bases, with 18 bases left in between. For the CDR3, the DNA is TGCAGCGTTTCCTCCGGAGGTTTGGGATACGAGCAGTACTTC. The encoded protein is CSVSSGGLGYEQYF.

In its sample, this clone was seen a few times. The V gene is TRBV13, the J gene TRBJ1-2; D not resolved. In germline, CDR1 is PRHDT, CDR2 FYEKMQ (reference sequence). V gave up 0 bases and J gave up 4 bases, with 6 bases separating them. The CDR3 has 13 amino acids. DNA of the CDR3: TGTGCCAGCAGCTTAGGCCCAGGCTATGGCTACACCTTC. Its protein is CASSLGPGYGYTF.

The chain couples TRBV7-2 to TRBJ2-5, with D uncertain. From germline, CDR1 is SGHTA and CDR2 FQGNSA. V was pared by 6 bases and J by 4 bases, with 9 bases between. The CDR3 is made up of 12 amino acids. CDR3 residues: CASSFTGETQYF. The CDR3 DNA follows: TGTGCCAGCAGTTTTACCGGAGAGACCCAGTACTTC.

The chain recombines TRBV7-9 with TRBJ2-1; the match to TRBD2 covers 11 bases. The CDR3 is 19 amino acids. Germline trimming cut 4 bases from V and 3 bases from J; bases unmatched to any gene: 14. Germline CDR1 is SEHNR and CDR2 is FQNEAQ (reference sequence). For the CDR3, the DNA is TGTGCCAGCAGCTCGGGACTAGCGGAGACCCGTTGGGGCTACAATGAGCAGTTCTTC. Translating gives CASSSGLAETRWGYNEQFF.

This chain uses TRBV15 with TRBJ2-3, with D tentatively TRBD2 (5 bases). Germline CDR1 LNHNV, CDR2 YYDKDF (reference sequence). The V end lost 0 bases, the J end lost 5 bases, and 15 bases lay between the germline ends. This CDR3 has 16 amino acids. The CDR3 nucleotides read TGTGCCACCAGCAGAGATTTAGGAGGTTTTGTAGATACGCAGTATTTT. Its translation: CATSRDLGGFVDTQYF.

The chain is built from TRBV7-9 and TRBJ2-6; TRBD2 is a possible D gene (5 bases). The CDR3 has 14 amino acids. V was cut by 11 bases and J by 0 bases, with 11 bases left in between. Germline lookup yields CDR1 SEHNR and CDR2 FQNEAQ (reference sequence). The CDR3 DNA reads TGTGCCCCCCCGGAGGACTCTGGGGCCAACGTCCTGACTTTC. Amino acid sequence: CAPPEDSGANVLTF.

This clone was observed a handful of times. In DNA, the CDR3 is TGTGCCAGCACCCGGGGGGGCCAAGAGACCCAGTACTTC. It translates to CASTRGGQETQYF. The V call is TRBV7-9, the J call TRBJ2-5; 8 bases fit TRBD2. The length of the CDR3 is 13 residues. J lost 1 base, V lost 7 bases, and 2 bases had no gene match. The germline V gene encodes CDR1 SEHNR and CDR2 FQNEAQ (reference sequence).

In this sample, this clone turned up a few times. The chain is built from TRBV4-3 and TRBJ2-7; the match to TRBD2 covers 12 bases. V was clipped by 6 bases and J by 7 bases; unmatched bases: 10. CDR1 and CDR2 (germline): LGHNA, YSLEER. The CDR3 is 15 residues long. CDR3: CASSPRLAGDPEQYF. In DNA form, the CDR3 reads TGCGCCAGCAGTCCTAGACTAGCGGGGGACCCAGAGCAGTACTTC.

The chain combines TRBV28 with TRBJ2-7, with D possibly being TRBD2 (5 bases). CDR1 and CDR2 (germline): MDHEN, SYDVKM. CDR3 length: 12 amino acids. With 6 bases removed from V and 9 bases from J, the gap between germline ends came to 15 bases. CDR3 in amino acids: CASSGRVGTQYF. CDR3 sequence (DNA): TGTGCCAGCAGCGGGCGGGTAGGTACGCAGTACTTC.

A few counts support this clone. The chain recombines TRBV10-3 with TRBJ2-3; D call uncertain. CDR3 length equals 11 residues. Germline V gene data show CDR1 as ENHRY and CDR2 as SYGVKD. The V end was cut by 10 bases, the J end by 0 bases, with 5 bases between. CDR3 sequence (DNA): TGTGCCAGCCGCAGCACAGATACGCAGTATTTT. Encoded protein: CASRSTDTQYF.

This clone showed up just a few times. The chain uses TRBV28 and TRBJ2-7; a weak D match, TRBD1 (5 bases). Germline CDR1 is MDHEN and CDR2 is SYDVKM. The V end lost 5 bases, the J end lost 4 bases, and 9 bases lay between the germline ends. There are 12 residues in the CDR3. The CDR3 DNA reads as TGTGCCAGCAGTCACAGGTCTTACGAGCAGTACTTC. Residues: CASSHRSYEQYF.

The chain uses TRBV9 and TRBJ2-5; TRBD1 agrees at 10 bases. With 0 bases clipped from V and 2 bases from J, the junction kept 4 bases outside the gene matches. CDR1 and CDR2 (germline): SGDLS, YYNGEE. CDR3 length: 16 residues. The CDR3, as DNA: TGTGCCAGCAGCGTAGGAGACAGGGGGCTTCAAGAGACCCAGTACTTC. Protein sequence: CASSVGDRGLQETQYF.

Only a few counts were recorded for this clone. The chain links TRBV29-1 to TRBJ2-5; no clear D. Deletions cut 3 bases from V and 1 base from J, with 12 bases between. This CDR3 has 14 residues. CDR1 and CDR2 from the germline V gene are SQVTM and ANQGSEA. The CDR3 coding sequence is TGCAGCGTTGATGGGCCCTCGGGCCAAGAGACCCAGTACTTC. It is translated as CSVDGPSGQETQYF.

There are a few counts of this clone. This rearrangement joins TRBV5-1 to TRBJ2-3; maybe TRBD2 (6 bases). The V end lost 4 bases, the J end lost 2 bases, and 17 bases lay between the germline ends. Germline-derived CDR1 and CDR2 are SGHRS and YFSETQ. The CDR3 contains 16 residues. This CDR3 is CASSLGGPGYTDTQYF. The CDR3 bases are TGCGCCAGCAGCCTAGGAGGGCCCGGGTACACAGATACGCAGTATTTT.

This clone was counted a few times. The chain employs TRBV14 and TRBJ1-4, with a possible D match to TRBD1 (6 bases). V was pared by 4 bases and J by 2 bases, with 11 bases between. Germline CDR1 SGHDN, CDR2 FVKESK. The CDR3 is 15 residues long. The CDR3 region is CASSPVGHTNEKLFF. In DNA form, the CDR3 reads TGTGCCAGCAGCCCAGTGGGACACACTAATGAAAAACTGTTTTTT.

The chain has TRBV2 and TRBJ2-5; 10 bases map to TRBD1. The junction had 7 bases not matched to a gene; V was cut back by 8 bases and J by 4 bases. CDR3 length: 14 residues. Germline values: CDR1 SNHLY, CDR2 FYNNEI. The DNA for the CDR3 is TGTGCCAGCCTACGGACAGGGGGATCAGAGACCCAGTACTTC. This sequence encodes CASLRTGGSETQYF.

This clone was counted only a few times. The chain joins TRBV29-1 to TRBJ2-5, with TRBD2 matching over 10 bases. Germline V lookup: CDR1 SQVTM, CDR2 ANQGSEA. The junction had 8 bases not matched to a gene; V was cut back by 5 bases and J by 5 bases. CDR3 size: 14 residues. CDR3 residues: CSVLSGRASETQYF. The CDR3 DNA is TGCAGCGTTCTAAGCGGGAGGGCGTCTGAGACCCAGTACTTC.

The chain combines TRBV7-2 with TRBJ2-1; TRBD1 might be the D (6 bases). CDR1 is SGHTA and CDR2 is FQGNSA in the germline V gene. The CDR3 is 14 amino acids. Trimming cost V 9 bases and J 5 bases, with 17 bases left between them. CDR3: CASTTGTLNNEQFF. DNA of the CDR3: TGTGCCAGTACTACAGGGACATTAAACAATGAGCAGTTCTTC.

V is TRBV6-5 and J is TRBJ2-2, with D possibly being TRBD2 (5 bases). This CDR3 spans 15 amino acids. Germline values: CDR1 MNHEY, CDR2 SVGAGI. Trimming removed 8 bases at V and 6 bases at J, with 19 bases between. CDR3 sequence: CASAPRSPRAGELFF. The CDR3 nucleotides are TGTGCCAGCGCTCCCCGGTCTCCGCGGGCCGGGGAGCTGTTTTTT.

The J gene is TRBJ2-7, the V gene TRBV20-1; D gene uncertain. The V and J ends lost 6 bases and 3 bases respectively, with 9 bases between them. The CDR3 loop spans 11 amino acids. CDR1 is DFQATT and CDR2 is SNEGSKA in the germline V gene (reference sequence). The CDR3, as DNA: TGCAGTGCCCCGGTCAACTACGAGCAGTACTTC. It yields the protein CSAPVNYEQYF.

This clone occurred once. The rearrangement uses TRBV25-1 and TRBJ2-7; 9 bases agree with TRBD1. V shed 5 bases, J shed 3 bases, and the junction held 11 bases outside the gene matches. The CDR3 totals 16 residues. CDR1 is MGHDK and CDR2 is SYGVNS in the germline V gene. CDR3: CASSSHGQGIDYEQYF. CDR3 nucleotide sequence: TGTGCCAGCAGTTCTCACGGACAGGGGATTGACTACGAGCAGTACTTC.

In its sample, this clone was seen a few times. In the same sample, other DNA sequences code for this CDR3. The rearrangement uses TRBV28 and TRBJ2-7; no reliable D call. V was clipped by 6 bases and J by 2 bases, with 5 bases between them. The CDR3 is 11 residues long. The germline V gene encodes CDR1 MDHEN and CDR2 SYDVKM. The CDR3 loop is CASSSTYEQYF. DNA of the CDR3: TGTGCCAGCAGCTCCACCTACGAGCAGTACTTC.

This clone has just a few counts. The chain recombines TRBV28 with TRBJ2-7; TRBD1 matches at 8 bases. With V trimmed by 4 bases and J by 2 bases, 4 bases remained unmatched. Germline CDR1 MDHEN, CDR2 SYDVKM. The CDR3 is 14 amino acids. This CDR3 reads CASSSPGGPYEQYF. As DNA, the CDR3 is TGTGCCAGCAGTTCACCAGGGGGCCCCTACGAGCAGTACTTC.

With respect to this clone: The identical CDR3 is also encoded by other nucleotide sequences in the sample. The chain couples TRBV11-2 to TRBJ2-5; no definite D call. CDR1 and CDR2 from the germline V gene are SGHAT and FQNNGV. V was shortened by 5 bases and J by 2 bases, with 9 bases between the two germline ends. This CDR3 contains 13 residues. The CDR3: CASSPGYQETQYF. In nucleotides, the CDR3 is TGTGCCAGCAGCCCGGGCTATCAAGAGACCCAGTACTTC.

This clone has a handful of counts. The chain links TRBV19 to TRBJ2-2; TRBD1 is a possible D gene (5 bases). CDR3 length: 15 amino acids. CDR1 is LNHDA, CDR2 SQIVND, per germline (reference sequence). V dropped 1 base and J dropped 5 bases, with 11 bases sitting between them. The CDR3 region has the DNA TGTGCCAGTAGTATAGCTGGGGCTAGGACCGGGGAGCTGTTTTTT. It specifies CASSIAGARTGELFF.

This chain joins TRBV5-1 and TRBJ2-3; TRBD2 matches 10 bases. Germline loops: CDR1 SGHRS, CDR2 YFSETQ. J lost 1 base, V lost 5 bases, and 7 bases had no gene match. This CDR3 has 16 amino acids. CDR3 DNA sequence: TGCGCCAGCAGTCCTCCTGGGACTAGCGGCACAGATACGCAGTATTTT. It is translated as CASSPPGTSGTDTQYF.

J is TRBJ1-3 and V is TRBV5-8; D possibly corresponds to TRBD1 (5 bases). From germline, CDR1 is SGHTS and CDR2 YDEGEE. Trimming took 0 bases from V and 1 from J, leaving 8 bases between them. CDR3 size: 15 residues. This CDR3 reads CASSLVQGSGNTIYF. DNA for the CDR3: TGTGCCAGCAGCTTGGTTCAGGGTTCTGGAAACACCATATATTTT.

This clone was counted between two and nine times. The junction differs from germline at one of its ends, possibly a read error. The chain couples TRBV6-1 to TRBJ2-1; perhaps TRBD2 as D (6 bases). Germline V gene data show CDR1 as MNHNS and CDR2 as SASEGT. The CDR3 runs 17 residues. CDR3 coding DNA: TGTGCCATCAGTGAAACCCCTGTCTCCGATCTTGGAGGGAGGCTGTTCTTC. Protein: CAISETPVSDLGGRLFF.